The T cell receptor (beta chain) described here comes from a study of blood T cell repertoires in COVID-19. Whole-study context: Specimens from acute and convalescent COVID-19 originated in the United States, Italy and Spain.

V lost 6 bases and J lost 0, with 11 bases in between. The CDR3 has 14 residues. Germline loops: CDR1 MNHEY, CDR2 SVGAGI. As originally analysed: Using reference gene primer amplification, nucleated cell counts were estimated. The protocol was immunoSEQ multiplex PCR, while the TCRdb copy is restricted to in-frame clones and leaves out a portion. The DNA gave D and trimming, while V, J and clone size come from that table. The repertoire holds 100,000 to 150,000 clones, with 55% to 75% as singletons. This chain joins TRBV6-5 and TRBJ1-1; possibly TRBD1 for D (6 bases). Source material: peripheral blood. The source of this sequence is a woman in her 70s with acute or convalescent COVID-19. The CDR3 DNA is TGTGCCAGCAGAAAGGACAGAATGAACACTGAAGCTTTCTTT. Protein: CASRKDRMNTEAFF.